This T cell receptor (beta chain) was sequenced in a study of shared T cell receptors in the human thymus (dated by TCRdb to the early 2020s). Study-level background: The study examined how self-reactive, shared T-cell receptor alpha chains are generated in the human thymus.

The library was made by the immunoSEQ multiplex PCR assay. This immuneACCESS table, as held by TCRdb, lists in-frame sequences with V and J called but not all clones. Of the missing ones, under half trace to an unresolved V gene in checked studies; the others have no known cause. This sample holds just under 550,000 clones; approximately 80% were observed only once. About 0.014% of the sample goes to the ten largest clones. Comment on this clone: Its recognized antigen is unknown. There are no base qualities to consult, and no much larger clone falls within one base.

This same sample was also taken into another study, of human thymus T cells. The second paper states: Donors were immunologically healthy infants undergoing open corrective cardiac surgery for congenital heart defects in Finland. Thymus tissue was collected as surgical resects that were removed during corrective cardiac surgery. Biased V and J gene segment usage appeared to be present in both thymic and peripheral blood repertoires. The related research found that thymic TCR repertoires overlapped highly between unrelated individuals. The study used about 8 infant thymus samples plus four related peripheral blood samples to characterize TCR alpha and beta repertoires. The cohort included more than 5 male and a couple of female infants, with donor ages spanning 7 to 244 days. Thymocytes were released mechanically from tissue and stored at -70 °C as pellets of about 9-32 million cells. A QIAsymphony instrument was used to extract genomic DNA from frozen cell pellets. TCRB and TCRAD loci were amplified from a standardized quantity of quality-controlled genomic DNA using the immunoSEQ multiplex PCR assay. The amplicons spanned the V(D)J region and were long enough to cover the CDR3 and allow V and J genes to be identified. Amplicon sequencing was performed on an Illumina platform through the commercial immunoSEQ service. Corrections for primer bias and sequencing errors followed previously described methods, while TCRAD and TCRB definitions were based on the IMGT database. Repertoires were analysed with immunoSEQ Analyzer 3.0 and VDJTools, covering basic statistics, V/J segment usage, diversity estimates, rarefaction and pairwise overlap. Chao1, ChaoE, Efron-Thisted, Shannon and inverse Simpson indices were used to estimate diversity, which was also estimated on datasets down-sampled to the smallest sample. Repertoire overlap was assessed by strict matching of CDR3 nucleotide sequence, V gene and J gene, and clustering was done by Jaccard-based multidimensional scaling. On average, thymus samples gave 750,000 to 1,000,000 unique TCRB clonotypes, whereas blood samples gave some 84,000.

The TCR originated in a boy younger than two with a congenital heart defect. Donor details come from another sample of the same person, matched by shared clones. The specimen was thymocytes.

The CDR3 corresponds to CASSGSGGSVEETQYF. DNA sequence: TGTGCCAGCAGTGGGTCAGGCGGGAGCGTGGAAGAGACCCAGTACTTC. In this chain, TRBV27 is recombined with TRBJ2-5; the central 7 bases match TRBD2. The germline V gene (reference sequence) provides CDR1 MNHEY and CDR2 SMNVEV. Including cysteine and phenylalanine, the CDR3 has 16 amino acids. Only CDR3 DNA remains: 48 bases, in frame from the first base. V is cut back by 5 bases and J by 3 bases, with 12 bases in the junction unmatched.